This T cell receptor beta chain was sequenced for a study of blood T cells in healthy people across ages. Overall study results and limits: More naive CD4+ cells and higher diversity marked long-lived donors relative to aged donors.

Germline CDR1 is SGHDN and CDR2 is FVKESK. The length of the CDR3 is 16 residues. Between the trimmed V and J ends, which lost 1 base and 0 bases, there was a span of 12 bases. This clonotype turned up a few times. No antigen is known for it. With a J-beta primer mix and a sample-barcoded 5' primer, a second PCR ran 7 to 11 cycles. One entry per CDR3 protein results from TCRdb running MiXCR on the 5' RACE reads. The sample has around 900,000 distinct CDR3 sequences, more than 25% seen once. This sequence originates from a woman older than 75 in good health. This rearrangement joins TRBV14 to TRBJ1-1; D is undetermined. The sequenced material came from blood. The CDR3 DNA follows: TGTGCCAGCAGCCAAGTTTTTAGGCCCATGAACACTGAAGCTTTCTTT. It is translated as CASSQVFRPMNTEAFF.